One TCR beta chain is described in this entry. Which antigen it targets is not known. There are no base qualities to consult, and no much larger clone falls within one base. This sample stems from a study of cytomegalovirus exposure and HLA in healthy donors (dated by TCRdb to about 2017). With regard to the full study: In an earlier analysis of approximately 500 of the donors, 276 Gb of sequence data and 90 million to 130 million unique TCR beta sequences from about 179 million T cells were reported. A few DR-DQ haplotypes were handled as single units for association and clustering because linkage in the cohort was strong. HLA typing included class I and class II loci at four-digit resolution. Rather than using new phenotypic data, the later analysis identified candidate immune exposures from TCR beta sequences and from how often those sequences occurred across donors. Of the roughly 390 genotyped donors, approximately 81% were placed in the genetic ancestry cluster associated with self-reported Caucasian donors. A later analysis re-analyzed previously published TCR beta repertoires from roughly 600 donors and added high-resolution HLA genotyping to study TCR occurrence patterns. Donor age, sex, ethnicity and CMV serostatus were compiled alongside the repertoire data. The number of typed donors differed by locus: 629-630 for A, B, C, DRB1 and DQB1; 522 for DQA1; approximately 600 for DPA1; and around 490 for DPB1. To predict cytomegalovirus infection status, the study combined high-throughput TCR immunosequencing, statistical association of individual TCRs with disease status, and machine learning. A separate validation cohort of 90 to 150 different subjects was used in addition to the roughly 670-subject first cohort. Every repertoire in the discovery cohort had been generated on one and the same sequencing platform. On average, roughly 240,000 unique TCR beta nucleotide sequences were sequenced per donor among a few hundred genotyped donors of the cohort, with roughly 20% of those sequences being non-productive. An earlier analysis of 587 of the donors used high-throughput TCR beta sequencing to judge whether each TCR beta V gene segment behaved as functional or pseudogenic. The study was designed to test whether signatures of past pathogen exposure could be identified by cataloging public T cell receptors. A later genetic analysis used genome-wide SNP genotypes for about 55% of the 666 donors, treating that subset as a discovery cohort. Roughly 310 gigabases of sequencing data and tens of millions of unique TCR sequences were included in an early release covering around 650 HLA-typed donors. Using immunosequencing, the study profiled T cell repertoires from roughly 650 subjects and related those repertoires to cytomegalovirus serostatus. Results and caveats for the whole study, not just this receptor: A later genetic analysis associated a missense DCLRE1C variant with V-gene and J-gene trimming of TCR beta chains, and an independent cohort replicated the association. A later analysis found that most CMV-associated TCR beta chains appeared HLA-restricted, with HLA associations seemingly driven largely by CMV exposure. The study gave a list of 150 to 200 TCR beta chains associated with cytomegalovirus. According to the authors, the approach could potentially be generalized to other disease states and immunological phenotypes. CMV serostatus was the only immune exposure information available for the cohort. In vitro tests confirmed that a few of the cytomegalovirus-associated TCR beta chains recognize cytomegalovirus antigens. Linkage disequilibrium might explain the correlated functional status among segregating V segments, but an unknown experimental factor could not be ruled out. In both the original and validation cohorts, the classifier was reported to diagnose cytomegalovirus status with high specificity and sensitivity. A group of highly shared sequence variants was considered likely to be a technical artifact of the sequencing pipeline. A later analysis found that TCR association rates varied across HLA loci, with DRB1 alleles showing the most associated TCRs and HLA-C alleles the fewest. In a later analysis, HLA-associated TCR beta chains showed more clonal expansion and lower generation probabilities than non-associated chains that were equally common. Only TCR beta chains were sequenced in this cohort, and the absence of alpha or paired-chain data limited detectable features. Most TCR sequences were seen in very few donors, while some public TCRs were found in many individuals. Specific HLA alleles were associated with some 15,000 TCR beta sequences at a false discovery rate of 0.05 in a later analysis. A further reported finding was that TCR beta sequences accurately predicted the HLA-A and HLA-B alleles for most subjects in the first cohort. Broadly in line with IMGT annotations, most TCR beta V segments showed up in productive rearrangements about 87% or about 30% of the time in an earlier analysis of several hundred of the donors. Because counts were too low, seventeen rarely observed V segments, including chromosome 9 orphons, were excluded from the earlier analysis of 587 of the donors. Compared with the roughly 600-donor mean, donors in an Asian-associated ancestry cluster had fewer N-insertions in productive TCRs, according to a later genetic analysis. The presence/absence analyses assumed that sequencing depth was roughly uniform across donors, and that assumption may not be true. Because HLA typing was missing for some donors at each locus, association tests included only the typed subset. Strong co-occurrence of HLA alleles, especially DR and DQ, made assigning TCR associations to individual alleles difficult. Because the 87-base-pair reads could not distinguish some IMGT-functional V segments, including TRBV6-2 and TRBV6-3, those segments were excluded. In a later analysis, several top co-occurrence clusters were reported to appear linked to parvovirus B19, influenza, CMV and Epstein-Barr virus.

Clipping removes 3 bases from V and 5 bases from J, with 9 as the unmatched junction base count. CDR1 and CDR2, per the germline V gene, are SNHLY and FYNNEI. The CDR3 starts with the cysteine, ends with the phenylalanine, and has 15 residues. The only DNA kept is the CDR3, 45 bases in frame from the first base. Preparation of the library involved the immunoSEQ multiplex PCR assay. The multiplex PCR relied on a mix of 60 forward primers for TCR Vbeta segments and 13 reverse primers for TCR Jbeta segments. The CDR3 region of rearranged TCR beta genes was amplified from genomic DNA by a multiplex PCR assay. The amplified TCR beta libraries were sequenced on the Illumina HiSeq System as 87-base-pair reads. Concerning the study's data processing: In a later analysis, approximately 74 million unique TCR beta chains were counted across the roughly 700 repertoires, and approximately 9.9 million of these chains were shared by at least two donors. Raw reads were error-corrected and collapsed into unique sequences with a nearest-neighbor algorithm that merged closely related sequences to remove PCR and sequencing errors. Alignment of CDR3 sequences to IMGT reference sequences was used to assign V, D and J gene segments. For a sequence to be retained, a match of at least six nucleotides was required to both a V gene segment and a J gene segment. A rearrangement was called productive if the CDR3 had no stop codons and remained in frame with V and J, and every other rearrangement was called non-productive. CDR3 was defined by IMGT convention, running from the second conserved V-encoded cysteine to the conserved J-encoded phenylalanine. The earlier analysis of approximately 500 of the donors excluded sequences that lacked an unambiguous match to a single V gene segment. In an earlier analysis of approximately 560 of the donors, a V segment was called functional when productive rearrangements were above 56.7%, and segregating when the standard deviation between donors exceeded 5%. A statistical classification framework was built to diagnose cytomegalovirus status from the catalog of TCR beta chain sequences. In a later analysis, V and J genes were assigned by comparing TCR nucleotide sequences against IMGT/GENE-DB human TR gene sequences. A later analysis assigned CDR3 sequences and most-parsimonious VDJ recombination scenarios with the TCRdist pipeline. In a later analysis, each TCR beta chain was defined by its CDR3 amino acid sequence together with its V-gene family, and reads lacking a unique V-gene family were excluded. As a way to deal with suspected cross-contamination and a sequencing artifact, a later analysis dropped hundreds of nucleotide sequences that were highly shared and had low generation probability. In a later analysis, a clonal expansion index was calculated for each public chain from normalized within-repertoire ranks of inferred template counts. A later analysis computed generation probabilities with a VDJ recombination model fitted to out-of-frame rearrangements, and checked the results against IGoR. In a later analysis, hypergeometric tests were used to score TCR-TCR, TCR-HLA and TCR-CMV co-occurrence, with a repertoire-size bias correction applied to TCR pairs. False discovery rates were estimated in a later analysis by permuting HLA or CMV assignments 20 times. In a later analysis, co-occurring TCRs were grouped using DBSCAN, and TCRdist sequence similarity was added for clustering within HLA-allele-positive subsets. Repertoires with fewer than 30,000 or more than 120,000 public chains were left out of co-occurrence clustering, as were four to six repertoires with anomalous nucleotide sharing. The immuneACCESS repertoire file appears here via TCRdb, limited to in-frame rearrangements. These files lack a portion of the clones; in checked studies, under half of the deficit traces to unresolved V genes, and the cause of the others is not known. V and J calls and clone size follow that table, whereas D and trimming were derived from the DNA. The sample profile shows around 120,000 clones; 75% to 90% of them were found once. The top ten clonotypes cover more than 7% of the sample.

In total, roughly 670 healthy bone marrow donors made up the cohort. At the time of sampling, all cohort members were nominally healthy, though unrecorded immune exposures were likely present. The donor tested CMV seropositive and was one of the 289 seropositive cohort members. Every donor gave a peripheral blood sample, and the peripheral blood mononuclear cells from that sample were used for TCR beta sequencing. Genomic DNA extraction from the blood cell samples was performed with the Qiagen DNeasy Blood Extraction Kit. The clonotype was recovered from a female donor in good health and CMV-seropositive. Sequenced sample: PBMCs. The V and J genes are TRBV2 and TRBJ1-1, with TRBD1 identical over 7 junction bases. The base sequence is TGTGCCAGCAGTGATTCGACAGGGTGGGGAACTGAAGCTTTCTTT. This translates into CASSDSTGWGTEAFF.